The 7 T cell receptor beta chains below come from one sample, sequenced in a study of T cell clonality in common variable immunodeficiency. Measured with immunoSEQ multiplex PCR; TCRdb has only the in-frame clones, and not every one. In total the sample includes 25,000 to 30,000 clones, none of them seen once. Points from the study as a whole: Fewer deletions and N-nucleotide insertions were reportedly seen in common variable immunodeficiency TCR beta sequences.

Their specific antigens are unknown. Sequencing used peripheral blood mononuclear cells. The receptors shown here come from a human donor with common variable immunodeficiency.

The sample holds many counts of this clone. The read terminates 3 residues ahead of where the CDR3 ends, so the germline J gene completes it. The rearrangement uses TRBV29-1 and TRBJ2-1; 12 bases are shared with TRBD1. Germline assignment: CDR1 SQVTM and CDR2 ANQGSEA. The CDR3 is 13 amino acids. The V gene end was trimmed by 8 bases and the J gene end by 6 bases; junction bases not matched to a gene: 5. The CDR3 spells CSTGQGAPNEQFF. CDR3 bases read: TGCAGCACGGGACAGGGGGCGCCCAATGAG.

Turning to this clone: The read ends 3 residues early relative to the CDR3; the germline J gene fills the gap. V is TRBV7-9 and J is TRBJ2-7; 7 bases agree with TRBD1. Germline lookup yields CDR1 SEHNR and CDR2 FQNEAQ (reference sequence). The CDR3 totals 14 residues. The trim removed 5 bases at V and 3 bases at J, leaving 7 bases unmatched. CDR3 bases read: TGTGCCAGCAGCCCAGGGGGACCCCACTACGAG. It encodes CASSPGGPHYE. The whole CDR3 sequence reads CASSPGGPHYEQYF. The full variable domain, with the rest looked up from reference TRBV7-9 and TRBJ2-7, is DTGVSQNPRHKITKRGQNVTFRCDPISEHNRLYWYRQTLGQGPEFLTYFQNEAQLEKSRLLSDRFSAERPKGSFSTLEIQRTEQGDSAMYLCASSPGGPHYEQYFGPGTRLTVT.

Points on this clone: The read gets to within 3 residues of the CDR3 end, and the germline J gene fills in the rest. The V gene is TRBV7-6, the J gene TRBJ2-5, with D perhaps TRBD1 (6 bases). Trimming shortened V by 5 bases and J by 4 bases, and 14 bases separated the two germline ends. CDR1 SGHVS and CDR2 FNYEAQ come from the germline V gene. The CDR3 consists of 14 residues. The CDR3 loop is CASSLRTEGETQYF. The CDR3 DNA, read in part, is TGTGCCAGCAGCCTCCGGACAGAGGGAGAGACC.

As concerns this clone: The read comes to an end 3 residues before the CDR3 does, leaving the germline J gene to fill in the end. V and J are TRBV29-1 and TRBJ2-7; 7 bases agree with TRBD1. Trimming took 4 bases from V and 4 from J; bases not matched to a gene: 4. This CDR3 is 12 amino acids long. CDR1 and CDR2 (germline): SQVTM, ANQGSEA. CDR3 DNA (partial): TGCAGCGTTGGACAGGGAAGTTACGAG. Encoded protein: CSVGQGSYE. In full, the CDR3 reads CSVGQGSYEQYF.

This clone was seen ten or more times. The CDR3 end is not reached by the read, which stops 3 residues before it; the germline J gene fills it in. The chain carries TRBV5-1 and TRBJ1-1; D is possibly TRBD1 (5 bases). Germline V gene data show CDR1 as SGHRS and CDR2 as YFSETQ. The V end was cut by 4 bases, the J end by 6 bases, with 16 bases between. CDR3 size: 14 residues. This CDR3 is CASSILGGEAEAFF. CDR3 DNA, as far as it was read: TGCGCCAGCAGCATCCTCGGAGGGGAGGCTGAA.

This clone was observed at least ten times. The missing CDR3 end, 3 residues past where the read stops, is filled in from the germline J gene. The rearrangement joins TRBV5-4 to TRBJ2-2; no definite D call. CDR3 length: 16 residues. Germline assignment: CDR1 SGHNT and CDR2 YYREEE (reference sequence). V was pared by 0 bases and J by 1 base, with 10 bases between. CDR3 protein: CASSLGRLGNTGELFF. The sequenced part of the CDR3 DNA is TGTGCCAGCAGCTTGGGCAGACTCGGGAACACCGGGGAG.

This clone was recorded at least ten times. The read comes to an end 3 residues before the CDR3 does, leaving the germline J gene to fill in the end. The chain couples TRBV29-1 to TRBJ1-1; D gene unclear. CDR1 and CDR2 from the germline V gene are SQVTM and ANQGSEA. This CDR3 is 16 amino acids long. V was shortened by 0 bases and J by 0 bases, with 14 bases between the two germline ends. CDR3 amino acids: CSVEDRHETMNTEAFF. CDR3 DNA (partial): TGCAGCGTTGAAGATCGCCACGAGACTATGAACACTGAA.